The 26 T cell receptor beta chains listed next were all sequenced from one sample in a study of blood T cell repertoires in COVID-19. This table comes from immunoSEQ multiplex PCR, and its TCRdb copy is limited to in-frame clones, with some not included. The sample holds 200,000 to 250,000 clones, about 86% seen once. Sequencing was performed on peripheral blood. All receptors come from a man in his fifties or sixties with active or convalescent COVID-19.

The chain carries TRBV6-5 and TRBJ2-7; TRBD1 agrees at 8 bases. The V gene's germline CDR1 is MNHEY and CDR2 SVGAGI. The V and J ends lost 5 bases and 7 bases, in that order; junction bases with no gene match: 13. CDR3 length: 15 amino acids. The DNA of the CDR3 is TGTGCCAGCAGTCCGACCCATGCGACAGGGGAGGAGCAGTACTTC. This translates into CASSPTHATGEEQYF.

In nucleotides, the CDR3 is TGTGCCAGCAGTTTATTGGCGGGAGAGCTACAAGAGACCCAGTACTTC. It translates to CASSLLAGELQETQYF. J is TRBJ2-5 and V is TRBV28; 7 bases line up with TRBD2. The V gene's germline CDR1 is MDHEN and CDR2 SYDVKM. Unmatched junction bases numbered 7, after V lost 1 base and J lost 2 bases. The CDR3 consists of 16 residues.

The chain links TRBV19 to TRBJ2-2, with 10 bases identical to TRBD1. Per germline, CDR1 LNHDA and CDR2 SQIVND (reference sequence). This CDR3 region has 16 residues. J was trimmed by 2 bases and V by 10 bases; bases with no gene match: 10. In DNA form, the CDR3 reads TGTGCCACCGGGACAGGGGCCCTTCCTAACACCGGGGAGCTGTTTTTT. It translates to CATGTGALPNTGELFF. The variable domain in full, completed from reference TRBV19 and TRBJ2-2, reads DGGITQSPKYLFRKEGQNVTLSCEQNLNHDAMYWYRQDPGQGLRLIYYSQIVNDFQKGDIAEGYSVSREKKESFPLTVTSAQKNPTAFYLCATGTGALPNTGELFFGEGSRLTVL.

The rearrangement joins TRBV28 to TRBJ2-7; D is perhaps TRBD1 (5 bases). The CDR3 spans 16 residues. Germline V gives CDR1 MDHEN, CDR2 SYDVKM. The V gene lost 3 bases and the J gene lost 0 bases, with 15 bases spanning the gap. This chain's CDR3 is CASSFLPTEDSYEQYF. The CDR3 nucleotides are TGTGCCAGCAGTTTTCTCCCGACAGAAGACTCCTACGAGCAGTACTTC.

CDR3 DNA sequence: TGTGCCAGCAGCCAGATTATCAGGGGAACTGAAGCTTTCTTT. It is translated as CASSQIIRGTEAFF. The V gene is TRBV5-4, the J gene TRBJ1-1, with D possibly being TRBD1 (6 bases). V was pared by 4 bases and J by 5 bases, with 15 bases between. The germline gives CDR1 SGHNT, CDR2 YYREEE (reference sequence). The CDR3 sequence is 14 residues long.

This clone was detected once. The chain combines TRBV6-4 with TRBJ2-3; 12 bases are a match to TRBD2. Trimming cost V 4 bases and J 4 bases; bases outside gene matches: 3. The CDR3 spans 15 residues. Germline-derived CDR1 and CDR2 are MRHNA and SNTAGT. The CDR3 sequence is CASSASGGAADTQYF. CDR3 DNA: TGTGCCAGCAGTGCTAGCGGGGGGGCTGCAGATACGCAGTATTTT.

The CDR3 nucleotides are TGTGCCAGTAGTTGGGACACCGGGACGGCTGGAAACACCATATATTTT. It yields the protein CASSWDTGTAGNTIYF. This chain joins TRBV19 and TRBJ1-3, with D possibly matching TRBD1 (6 bases). Trimming took off 5 bases at V and 2 bases at J, with 16 bases between the two ends. Germline V lookup: CDR1 LNHDA, CDR2 SQIVND (reference sequence). This CDR3 region has 16 residues.

The chain has TRBV28 and TRBJ2-1, with 13 bases that match TRBD2. The ends lost 5 bases at V and 7 bases at J; junction bases unmatched: 5. Per germline, CDR1 MDHEN and CDR2 SYDVKM. CDR3 length equals 15 residues. This chain's CDR3 is CASSLQGLAGNEQFF. The CDR3 DNA sequence: TGTGCCAGCAGTCTACAGGGACTAGCGGGGAATGAGCAGTTCTTC.

This chain uses TRBV6-5 with TRBJ2-4; D may be TRBD1 (6 bases). There are 14 residues in the CDR3. The V end was cut by 5 bases, the J end by 7 bases, with 15 bases between. From germline, CDR1 is MNHEY and CDR2 SVGAGI. The CDR3 region has the DNA TGTGCCAGCAGTATATCGGGACATACGAACATTCAGTACTTC. Translating it yields CASSISGHTNIQYF.

This clone has just a few counts. The V and J genes are TRBV7-6 and TRBJ1-3; D is perhaps TRBD1 (6 bases). This CDR3 contains 14 residues. Germline-derived CDR1 and CDR2 are SGHVS and FNYEAQ. V was cut by 1 base and J by 2 bases, with 6 bases left in between. CDR3: CASSLGTAGNTIYF. The CDR3 region has the DNA TGTGCCAGCAGCTTAGGGACAGCTGGAAACACCATATATTTT.

The rearrangement links TRBV12-3 or TRBV12-4 to TRBJ2-7; D is unclear. Trimming took 7 bases from V and 3 from J, leaving 13 bases between them. The CDR3 is made up of 13 amino acids. CDR3 protein: CASNHDINYEQYF. CDR3 DNA: TGTGCCAGCAACCACGACATCAACTACGAGCAGTACTTC.

The chain combines TRBV5-1 with TRBJ2-2, with 8 bases lining up with TRBD1. This CDR3 comprises 15 residues. Germline-derived CDR1 and CDR2 are SGHRS and YFSETQ. The junction had 6 bases not matched to a gene; V was cut back by 7 bases and J by 1 base. CDR3 sequence reads: CASRDRGLNTGELFF. The CDR3 nucleotides read TGCGCCAGCCGCGACAGGGGCTTGAACACCGGGGAGCTGTTTTTT.

As regards this clone: The sample holds other DNA sequences that translate to the same CDR3. CDR3 sequence reads: CASSLGQQETQYF. As DNA, the CDR3 is TGCGCCAGCAGCTTAGGACAGCAAGAGACCCAGTACTTC. V and J are TRBV5-1 and TRBJ2-5, with a tentative D call TRBD1 (6 bases). Germline CDR1 is SGHRS and CDR2 is YFSETQ. The CDR3 covers 13 residues. Trimming left V 2 bases short and J 2 bases short, with 7 bases between.

The chain joins TRBV2 to TRBJ2-7, with TRBD1 identical over 7 bases. Germline assignment: CDR1 SNHLY and CDR2 FYNNEI. The junction had 11 bases not matched to a gene; V was cut back by 8 bases and J by 4 bases. The CDR3 length is 14 residues. Written as DNA, the CDR3 is TGTGCCAGCGCACCCGGGACAGATCATTACGAGCAGTACTTC. This translates into CASAPGTDHYEQYF.

This clone was detected many times. The rearrangement links TRBV7-9 to TRBJ2-7; 9 bases are shared with TRBD1. The CDR3 length is 14 residues. After removal of 1 base from V and 5 bases from J, the junction contained 3 bases not matched to a gene. CDR1 is SEHNR, CDR2 FQNEAQ, per germline (reference sequence). In DNA form, the CDR3 reads TGTGCCAGCAGCTTAGTAGGACAGGGGAACGAGCAGTACTTC. Its protein is CASSLVGQGNEQYF.

In its sample, this clone was seen once. The chain joins TRBV28 to TRBJ1-2; D possibly corresponds to TRBD1 (5 bases). The CDR3 sequence is 16 residues long. Germline assignment: CDR1 MDHEN and CDR2 SYDVKM. Trimming shortened V by 5 bases and J by 7 bases, and 23 bases separated the two germline ends. CDR3 coding DNA: TGTGCCAGCAGTCTTCCCCAGGGCGAGCCACTTCGTGGCTACACCTTC. This encodes CASSLPQGEPLRGYTF.

This chain joins TRBV24-1 and TRBJ1-5; D not certain. Germline loops: CDR1 KGHDR, CDR2 SFDVKD. Trimming removed 4 bases at V and 6 bases at J, with 15 bases between. This CDR3 is built from 15 residues. The CDR3 region has the DNA TGTGCCACCAGTGACAGCCGGGGTCCAGCTCAGCCCCAGCATTTT. This translates into CATSDSRGPAQPQHF.

The chain uses TRBV24-1 and TRBJ1-2; TRBD1 matches 9 bases. V dropped 2 bases and J dropped 7; count of bases not matched to a gene: 4. The CDR3 totals 14 residues. Per the germline V gene, CDR1 is KGHDR and CDR2 is SFDVKD. CDR3 region: CATSDSRQGVGYTF. The CDR3, as DNA: TGTGCCACCAGTGATTCCCGACAGGGGGTTGGCTACACCTTC.

The V and J genes are TRBV11-2 and TRBJ1-1; D gene ambiguous. With 2 bases removed from V and 6 bases from J, the gap between germline ends came to 13 bases. Germline V gene data show CDR1 as SGHAT and CDR2 as FQNNGV. This CDR3 has 14 residues. CDR3 region: CASSLFGSTAEAFF. For the CDR3, the DNA is TGTGCCAGCAGCTTATTTGGGAGTACGGCTGAAGCTTTCTTT.

The CDR3 is CASSFQRAANSPLHF. In DNA form, the CDR3 reads TGTGCCAGCAGTTTCCAGAGGGCGGCGAATTCACCCCTCCACTTT. The gene calls are TRBV6-2 or TRBV6-3 and TRBJ1-6, with D hard to call. The CDR3 is 15 amino acids. V lost 4 bases to trimming and J lost 7 bases, with 14 bases between them. Germline V gene lookup returns CDR1 MNHEY and CDR2 SVGEGT.

The chain recombines TRBV29-1 with TRBJ1-2, with 8 bases fitting TRBD1. V shed 4 bases and J 7 bases; nucleotides not matched to a gene: 8. The germline V gene has CDR1 SQVTM and CDR2 ANQGSEA. This CDR3 spans 13 amino acids. Here the CDR3 DNA reads TGCAGCGTTGGCCCCGACAGGGGAGGTGGCTACACCTTC. Translated: CSVGPDRGGGYTF.

The chain joins TRBV5-4 to TRBJ2-2; 10 bases map to TRBD1. The ends lost 2 bases at V and 5 bases at J; junction bases unmatched: 6. This CDR3 has 16 amino acids. Looked up from germline, CDR1 is SGHNT and CDR2 is YYREEE (reference sequence). CDR3 in amino acids: CASSFDRTGGTGELFF. CDR3 nucleotides: TGTGCCAGCAGCTTCGATAGGACAGGGGGGACCGGGGAGCTGTTTTTT.

This clone turned up a few times. V is TRBV6-5 and J is TRBJ2-5; TRBD2 agrees at 7 bases. Germline CDR1 and CDR2: MNHEY and SVGAGI. Trimming took 0 bases from V and 5 from J; bases not matched to a gene: 6. CDR3 length: 15 amino acids. The CDR3 region has the DNA TGTGCCAGCAGTTACTCGATTTACGGGAGGGAGACCCAGTACTTC. This translates into CASSYSIYGRETQYF.

The chain couples TRBV5-1 to TRBJ1-1, with 10 positions matching TRBD1. The CDR3 has 15 amino acids. Unmatched junction bases numbered 7, after V lost 1 base and J lost 7 bases. Germline CDR1 is SGHRS and CDR2 is YFSETQ. The CDR3 DNA is TGCGCCAGCAGCTTGCAAGGGACAGGGGTCCTTGAAGCTTTCTTT. Amino acid sequence: CASSLQGTGVLEAFF.

The V and J genes are TRBV7-2 and TRBJ2-1; TRBD1 matches at 7 bases. The CDR3 consists of 16 residues. Germline CDR1 is SGHTA and CDR2 is FQGNSA. The V and J ends lost 1 base and 4 bases, in that order; junction bases with no gene match: 7. CDR3 sequence: CASSLGPGQTYNEQFF. CDR3 sequence (DNA): TGTGCCAGCAGCTTAGGTCCGGGACAGACATACAATGAGCAGTTCTTC.

This chain connects TRBV4-1 to TRBJ2-7; 7 bases agree with TRBD2. The CDR3 spans 17 residues. Germline CDR1 reads MGHRA; CDR2 reads YSYEKL. Losses at the gene ends were 3 bases for V and 3 bases for J; bases not matched to a gene: 14. The chain's CDR3 is CASSQFETWGGIYEQYF. The CDR3 coding sequence is TGCGCCAGCAGCCAGTTCGAAACGTGGGGGGGGATCTACGAGCAGTACTTC.